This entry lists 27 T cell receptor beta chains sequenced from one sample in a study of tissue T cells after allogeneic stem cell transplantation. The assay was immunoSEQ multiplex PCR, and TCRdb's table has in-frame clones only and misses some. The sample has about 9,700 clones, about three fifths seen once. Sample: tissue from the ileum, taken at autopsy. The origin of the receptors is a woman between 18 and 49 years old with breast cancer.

The CDR3 is CASSLFYSGQGEDSPLHF. Here the CDR3 DNA reads TGTGCCAGCAGTTTATTTTACTCGGGACAGGGAGAAGATTCACCCCTCCACTTT. The gene calls are TRBV28 and TRBJ1-6; 9 nucleotides line up with TRBD1. The CDR3 spans 18 residues. CDR1 is MDHEN, CDR2 SYDVKM, per germline. Unmatched junction bases numbered 12, after V lost 1 base and J lost 8 bases.

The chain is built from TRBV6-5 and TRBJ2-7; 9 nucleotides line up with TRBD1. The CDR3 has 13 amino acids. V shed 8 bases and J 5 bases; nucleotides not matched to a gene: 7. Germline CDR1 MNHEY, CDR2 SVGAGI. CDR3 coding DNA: TGTGCCAGCCGCCGGGACAGGGTGGACGAGCAGTACTTC. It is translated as CASRRDRVDEQYF.

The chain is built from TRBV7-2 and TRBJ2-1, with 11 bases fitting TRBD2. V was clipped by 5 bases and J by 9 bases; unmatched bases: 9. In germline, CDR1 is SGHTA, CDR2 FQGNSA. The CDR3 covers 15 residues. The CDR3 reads CASSQRSGRESEQFF. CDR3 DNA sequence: TGTGCCAGCAGCCAACGTAGCGGGAGGGAGAGTGAGCAGTTCTTC.

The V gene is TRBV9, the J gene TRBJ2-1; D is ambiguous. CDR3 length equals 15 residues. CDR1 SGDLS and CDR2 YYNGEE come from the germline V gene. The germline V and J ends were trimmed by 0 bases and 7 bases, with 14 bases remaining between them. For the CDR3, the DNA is TGTGCCAGCAGCGTAGGGCTACGAGAAGGAAATGAGCAGTTCTTC. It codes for CASSVGLREGNEQFF.

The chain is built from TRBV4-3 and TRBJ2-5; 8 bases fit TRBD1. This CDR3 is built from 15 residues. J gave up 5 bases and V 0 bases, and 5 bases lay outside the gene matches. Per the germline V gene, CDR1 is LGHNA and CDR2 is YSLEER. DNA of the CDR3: TGCGCCAGCAGCCAAGACAGGGGGCTTGAGGAGACCCAGTACTTC. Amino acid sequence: CASSQDRGLEETQYF.

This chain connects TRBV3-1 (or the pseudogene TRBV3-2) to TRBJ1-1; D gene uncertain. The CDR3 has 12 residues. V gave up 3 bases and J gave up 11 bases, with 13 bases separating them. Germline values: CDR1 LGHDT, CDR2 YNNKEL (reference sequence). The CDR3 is CASSHTGREAFF. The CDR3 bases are TGTGCCAGCAGCCATACCGGGAGAGAGGCTTTCTTT.

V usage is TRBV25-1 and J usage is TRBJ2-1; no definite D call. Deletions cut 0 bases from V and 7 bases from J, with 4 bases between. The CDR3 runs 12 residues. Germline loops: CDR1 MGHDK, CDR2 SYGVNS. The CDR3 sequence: CASSEYRNEQFF. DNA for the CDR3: TGTGCCAGCAGTGAATATCGGAATGAGCAGTTCTTC.

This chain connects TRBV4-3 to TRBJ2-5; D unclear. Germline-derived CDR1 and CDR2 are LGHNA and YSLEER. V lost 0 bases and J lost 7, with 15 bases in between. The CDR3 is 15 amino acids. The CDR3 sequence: CASSQDRVSLRTQYF. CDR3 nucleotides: TGCGCCAGCAGCCAAGATCGGGTTAGTCTAAGGACCCAGTACTTC.

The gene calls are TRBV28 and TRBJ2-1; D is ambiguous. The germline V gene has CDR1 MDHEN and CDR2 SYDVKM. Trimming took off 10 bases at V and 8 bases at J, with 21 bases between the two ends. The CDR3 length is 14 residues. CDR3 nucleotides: TGTGCCACCCTCTCGGATGGGCGTGACTATGAGCAGTTCTTC. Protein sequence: CATLSDGRDYEQFF.

Here the CDR3 reads CASSLGPSKNIQYF. CDR3 coding DNA: TGCGCCAGCAGCTTGGGGCCTAGCAAAAACATTCAGTACTTC. V and J are TRBV5-1 and TRBJ2-4; D is unresolved. The CDR3 sequence is 14 residues long. The V end lost 0 bases, the J end lost 3 bases, and 7 bases lay between the germline ends. From germline, CDR1 is SGHRS and CDR2 YFSETQ. The variable domain in full, completed from reference TRBV5-1 and TRBJ2-4, reads KAGVTQTPRYLIKTRGQQVTLSCSPISGHRSVSWYQQTPGQGLQFLFEYFSETQRNKGNFPGRFSGRQFSNSRSEMNVSTLELGDSALYLCASSLGPSKNIQYFGAGTRLSVL.

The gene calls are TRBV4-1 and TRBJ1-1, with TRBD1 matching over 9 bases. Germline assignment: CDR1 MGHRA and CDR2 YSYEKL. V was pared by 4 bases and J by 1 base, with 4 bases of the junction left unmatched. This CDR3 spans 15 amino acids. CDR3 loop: CASSRGQGSNTEAFF. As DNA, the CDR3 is TGCGCCAGCAGCCGCGGACAGGGGTCGAACACTGAAGCTTTCTTT.

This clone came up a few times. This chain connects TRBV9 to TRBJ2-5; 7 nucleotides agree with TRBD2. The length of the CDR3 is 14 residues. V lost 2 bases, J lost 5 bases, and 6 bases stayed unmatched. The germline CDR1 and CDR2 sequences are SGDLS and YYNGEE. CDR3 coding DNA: TGTGCCAGCAGCGTGGCGGGAGAAGGGGAGACCCAGTACTTC. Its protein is CASSVAGEGETQYF.

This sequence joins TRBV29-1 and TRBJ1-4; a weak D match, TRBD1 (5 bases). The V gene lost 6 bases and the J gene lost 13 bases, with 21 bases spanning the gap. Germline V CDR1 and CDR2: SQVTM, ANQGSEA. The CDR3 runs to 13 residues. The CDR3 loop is CSVPRVGDVGLFF. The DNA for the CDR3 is TGCAGCGTCCCCAGGGTGGGCGATGTCGGACTGTTTTTT.

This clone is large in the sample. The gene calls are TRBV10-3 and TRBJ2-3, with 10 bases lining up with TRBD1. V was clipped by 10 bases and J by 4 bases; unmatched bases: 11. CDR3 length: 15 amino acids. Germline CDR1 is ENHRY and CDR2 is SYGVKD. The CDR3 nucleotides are TGTGCCACCAGGGGTATCGGGACAGGGGCAGATACGCAGTATTTT. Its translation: CATRGIGTGADTQYF.

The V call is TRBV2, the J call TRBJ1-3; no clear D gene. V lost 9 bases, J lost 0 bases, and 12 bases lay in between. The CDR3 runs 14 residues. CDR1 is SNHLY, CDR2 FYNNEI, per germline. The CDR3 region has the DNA TGTGCCAGTCTCATGAACCCCTCTGGAAACACCATATATTTT. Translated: CASLMNPSGNTIYF.

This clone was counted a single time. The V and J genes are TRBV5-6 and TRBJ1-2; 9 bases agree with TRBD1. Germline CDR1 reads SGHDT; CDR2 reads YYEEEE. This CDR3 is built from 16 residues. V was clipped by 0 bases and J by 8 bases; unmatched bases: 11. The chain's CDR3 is CASSLGGTGIGGGYTF. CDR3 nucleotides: TGTGCCAGCAGCTTGGGAGGGACAGGGATTGGAGGAGGCTACACCTTC.

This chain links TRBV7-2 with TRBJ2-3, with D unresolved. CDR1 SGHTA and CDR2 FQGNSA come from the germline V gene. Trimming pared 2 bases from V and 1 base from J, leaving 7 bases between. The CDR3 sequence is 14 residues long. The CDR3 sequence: CASSLNKGTDTQYF. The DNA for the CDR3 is TGTGCCAGCAGCTTAAATAAGGGCACAGATACGCAGTATTTT.

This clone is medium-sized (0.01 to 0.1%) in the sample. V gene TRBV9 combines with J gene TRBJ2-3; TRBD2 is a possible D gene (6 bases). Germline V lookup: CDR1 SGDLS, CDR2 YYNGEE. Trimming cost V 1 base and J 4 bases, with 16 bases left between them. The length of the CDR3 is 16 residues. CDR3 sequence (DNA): TGTGCCAGCAGCGTAAGCGCGGGATCTGCTGCAGATACGCAGTATTTT. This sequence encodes CASSVSAGSAADTQYF.

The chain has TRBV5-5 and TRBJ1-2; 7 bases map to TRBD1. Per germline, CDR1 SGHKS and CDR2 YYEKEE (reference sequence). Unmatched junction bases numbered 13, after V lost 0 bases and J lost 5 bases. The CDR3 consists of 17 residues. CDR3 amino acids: CASSLDSGTEETYGYTF. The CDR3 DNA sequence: TGTGCCAGCAGCTTGGACTCGGGGACAGAGGAAACATATGGCTACACCTTC.

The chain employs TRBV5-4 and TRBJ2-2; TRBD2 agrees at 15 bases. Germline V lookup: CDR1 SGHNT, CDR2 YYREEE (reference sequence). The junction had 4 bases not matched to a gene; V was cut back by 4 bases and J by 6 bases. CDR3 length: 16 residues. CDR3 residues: CASSPGLAGGAGELFF. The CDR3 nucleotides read TGTGCCAGCAGCCCAGGACTAGCGGGAGGGGCCGGGGAGCTGTTTTTT.

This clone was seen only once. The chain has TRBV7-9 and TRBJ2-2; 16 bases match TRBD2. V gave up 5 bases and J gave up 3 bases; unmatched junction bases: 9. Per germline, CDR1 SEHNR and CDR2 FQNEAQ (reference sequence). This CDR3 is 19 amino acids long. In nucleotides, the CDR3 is TGTGCCAGCAGCCCCCGCTGGGGACTAGCGGGAGGGGACACCGGGGAGCTGTTTTTT. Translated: CASSPRWGLAGGDTGELFF.

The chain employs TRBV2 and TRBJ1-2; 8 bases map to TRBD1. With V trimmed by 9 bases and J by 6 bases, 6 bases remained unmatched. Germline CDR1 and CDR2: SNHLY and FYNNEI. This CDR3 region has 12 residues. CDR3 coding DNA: TGTGCCAGAGCAGGGGGCAGTGATGGCTACACCTTC. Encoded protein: CARAGGSDGYTF. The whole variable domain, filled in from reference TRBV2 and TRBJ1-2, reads EPEVTQTPSHQVTQMGQEVILRCVPISNHLYFYWYRQILGQKVEFLVSFYNNEISEKSEIFDDQFSVERPDGSNFTLKIRSTKLEDSAMYFCARAGGSDGYTFGSGTRLTVV.

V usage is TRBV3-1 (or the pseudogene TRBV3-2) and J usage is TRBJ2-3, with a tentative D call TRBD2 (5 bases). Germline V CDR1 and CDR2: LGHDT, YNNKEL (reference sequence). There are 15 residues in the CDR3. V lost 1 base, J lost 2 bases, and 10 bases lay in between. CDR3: CASSQGGLVTDTQYF. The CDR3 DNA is TGTGCCAGCAGCCAAGGAGGGCTAGTCACAGATACGCAGTATTTT.

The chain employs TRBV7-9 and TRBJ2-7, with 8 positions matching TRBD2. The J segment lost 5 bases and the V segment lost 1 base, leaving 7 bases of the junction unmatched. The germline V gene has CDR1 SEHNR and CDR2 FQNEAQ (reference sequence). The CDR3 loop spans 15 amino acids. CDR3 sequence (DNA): TGTGCCAGCAGCTTAGAGGCGGGGGGACCCCACGAGCAGTACTTC. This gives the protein CASSLEAGGPHEQYF.

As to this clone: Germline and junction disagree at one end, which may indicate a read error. CDR3 coding DNA: TGTGCTAGCAGCCAAGACCCGAGCTCCTACAATGAGCAGTTCTTC. This gives the protein CASSQDPSSYNEQFF. The chain employs TRBV7-7 and TRBJ2-1; no clear D. CDR1 is SSHAT, CDR2 FNYEAQ, per germline (reference sequence). CDR3 size: 15 residues.

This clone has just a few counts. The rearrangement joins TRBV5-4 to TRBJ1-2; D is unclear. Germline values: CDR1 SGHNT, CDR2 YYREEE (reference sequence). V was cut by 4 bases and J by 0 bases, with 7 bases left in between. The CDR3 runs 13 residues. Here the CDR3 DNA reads TGTGCCAGCAGCCCGAAACCTAACTATGGCTACACCTTC. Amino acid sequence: CASSPKPNYGYTF.

The CDR3, as DNA: TGTGCCACCAGTGATTTGGGTAGGACTGAAGCTTTCTTT. Translating gives CATSDLGRTEAFF. V is TRBV24-1 and J is TRBJ1-1; D ambiguous. The V gene's germline CDR1 is KGHDR and CDR2 SFDVKD. This CDR3 has 13 residues. Trimming left V 0 bases short and J 5 bases short, with 6 bases between.